This TCR beta chain stems from a study of technical replicates of blood from several donors. Data came from immunoSEQ multiplex PCR; TCRdb stores just in-frame clones and leaves some out. The table has 55,000 to 75,000 clones, around 91% seen once. Germline V lookup: CDR1 SGDLS, CDR2 YYNGEE. Trimming cost V 4 bases and J 1 base, with 15 bases left between them. The CDR3 is made up of 15 amino acids. This sequence was found in a human donor in good health. Some clones in this sample may be carry-over from other donors' samples. The chain links TRBV9 to TRBJ2-7; tentative D call: TRBD2 (6 bases). Specimen: PBMCs. The CDR3 coding sequence is TGTGCCAGCAGCACAGCGGGCGGGTTTTCCTACGAGCAGTACTTC. This sequence encodes CASSTAGGFSYEQYF.